This is a list of T cell receptor beta chains from one sample in a study of beta chain features in type 1 diabetes. TCRdb keeps only in-frame clones here, not all; method: immunoSEQ multiplex PCR. The sample contains tens of thousands of clones, approximately 70% of which appear only once. The sequenced sample consisted of Tregs from blood. These receptors came from a man aged 30 to 39 with type 1 diabetes. Some clones in this sample may be carry-over from other donors' samples. The CDR3 runs from the conserved cysteine through the conserved F or W. The order of the fields is V gene, clone size, J gene, D gene, CDR3 length, CDR3 protein, CDR3 DNA. A D gene is named only where the DNA matches it firmly. The size entry is marked missing in some rows and otherwise reads once, few, many or a size class.

TRBV2	.	TRBJ1-1	.	14	CASREPGVLTEAFF	TGTGCCAGCAGGGAACCAGGGGTCCTGACTGAAGCTTTCTTT
TRBV19	medium-sized	TRBJ1-5	TRBD1	13	CASRGQAGQPQHF	TGTGCCAGTAGGGGACAGGCGGGACAGCCCCAGCATTTT
TRBV7-6	.	TRBJ2-6	TRBD1	16	CASSRDDRAGANVLTF	TGTGCCAGCAGCCGTGACGACAGGGCTGGGGCCAACGTCCTGACTTTC
TRBV18	few	TRBJ1-4	TRBD1	13	CASSPDRDEKLFF	TGTGCCAGCTCACCTGACAGGGATGAAAAACTGTTTTTT
TRBV29-1	.	TRBJ1-1	.	14	CSVGVAGVHTEAFF	TGCAGCGTTGGGGTGGCCGGGGTGCACACTGAAGCTTTCTTT
TRBV2	once	TRBJ2-7	.	11	CASSRVHEQYF	TGTGCCAGCAGCAGGGTCCACGAGCAGTACTTC
TRBV18	once	TRBJ2-7	TRBD1	14	CASSLGQGSHEQYF	TGTGCCAGCTCCCTCGGACAGGGAAGCCACGAGCAGTACTTC
TRBV25-1	.	TRBJ1-1	TRBD1	15	CASCTGTGAHTEAFF	TGTGCCAGCTGTACCGGGACAGGGGCCCACACTGAAGCTTTCTTT
TRBV29-1	.	TRBJ1-5	TRBD1	13	CSVTGDPNQPQHF	TGCAGCGTTACAGGGGATCCCAATCAGCCCCAGCATTTT
TRBV5-1	.	TRBJ2-3	.	14	CASSLLRVGDTQYF	TGCGCCAGCAGCTTGCTGAGGGTGGGAGATACGCAGTATTTT
TRBV5-1	once	TRBJ1-1	.	16	CASSLGGGYENTEAFF	TGCGCCAGCAGCTTAGGGGGAGGGTACGAGAACACTGAAGCTTTCTTT
TRBV6-6	.	TRBJ1-1	TRBD1	15	CASIFRDRVRTEAFF	TGTGCCAGCATCTTCCGGGACAGGGTAAGAACTGAAGCTTTCTTT
TRBV7-9	few	TRBJ1-1	.	18	CASSMGSMAGHRDTEAFF	TGTGCCAGCAGCATGGGTAGTATGGCAGGCCATCGAGATACTGAAGCTTTCTTT
TRBV28	few	TRBJ2-7	.	12	CASSFQSYEQYF	TGTGCCAGCAGTTTTCAGTCCTACGAGCAGTACTTC
TRBV7-9	few	TRBJ2-1	TRBD1	16	CASSFRQGAVYDEQFF	TGTGCCAGCAGCTTTCGACAGGGGGCGGTGTACGATGAGCAGTTCTTC
TRBV4-2	medium-sized	TRBJ1-4	TRBD1	16	CASSDRGAEIGEKLFF	TGTGCCAGCAGCGACAGGGGAGCGGAGATAGGTGAAAAACTGTTTTTT
TRBV7-9	once	TRBJ2-3	.	17	CASSLATSASPGDTQYF	TGTGCCAGCAGCTTAGCGACCTCGGCTTCCCCGGGAGATACGCAGTATTTT
TRBV7-3	.	TRBJ2-1	.	14	CASSFTGPGEEQFF	TGTGCCAGCAGCTTTACGGGCCCAGGGGAGGAGCAGTTCTTC
TRBV5-1	.	TRBJ1-2	.	14	CASSLAGAAFGYTF	TGCGCCAGCAGCTTGGCAGGGGCCGCATTCGGCTACACCTTC
TRBV6-1	few	TRBJ1-6	TRBD1	18	CASSERDSAFSYNSPLHF	TGTGCCAGCAGCGAACGGGACAGTGCCTTCTCCTATAATTCACCCCTCCACTTT
TRBV4-2	few	TRBJ2-5	TRBD2	15	CASSLAGGEKETQYF	TGTGCCAGCAGTTTAGCGGGGGGCGAGAAAGAGACCCAGTACTTC
TRBV28	once	TRBJ2-7	.	14	CASTPPSRVYEQYF	TGTGCCAGCACACCCCCCAGCAGGGTCTACGAGCAGTACTTC
TRBV19	.	TRBJ2-6	.	14	CASSTQSGANVLTF	TGTGCCAGTAGTACCCAGTCTGGGGCCAACGTCCTGACTTTC
TRBV7-2	.	TRBJ2-7	TRBD1	15	CASSLASGQSYEQYF	TGTGCCAGCAGCTTGGCCTCGGGACAGAGCTACGAGCAGTACTTC
TRBV7-3	medium-sized	TRBJ2-3	TRBD2	14	CASSLTSGTDTQYF	TGTGCCAGCAGCTTGACTAGCGGAACAGATACGCAGTATTTT
TRBV7-9	once	TRBJ1-2	.	12	CASRPGSGGYTF	TGTGCCAGCAGGCCCGGGAGCGGGGGCTACACCTTC
TRBV14	few	TRBJ1-2	.	13	CASSQELNYGYTF	TGTGCCAGCAGCCAAGAACTTAACTATGGCTACACCTTC
TRBV7-6	.	TRBJ1-1	.	14	CASSLSADNTEAFF	TGTGCCAGCAGCTTAAGCGCAGATAACACTGAAGCTTTCTTT
TRBV4-2	few	TRBJ2-7	.	13	CASSQDYSYEQYF	TGTGCCAGCAGCCAAGATTATAGCTACGAGCAGTACTTC
TRBV7-8	.	TRBJ2-7	TRBD1	15	CASSLVPTGGYEQYF	TGTGCCAGCAGCTTAGTCCCGACAGGGGGCTACGAGCAGTACTTC
TRBV9	.	TRBJ1-1	.	13	CASSVGPRGEAFF	TGTGCCAGCAGCGTAGGTCCCCGCGGTGAAGCTTTCTTT
TRBV11-3	.	TRBJ2-1	.	16	CASSLGSSSQYNEQFF	TGTGCCAGCAGCTTAGGCTCTTCGTCACAGTACAATGAGCAGTTCTTC
TRBV7-2	.	TRBJ2-7	TRBD2	16	CASSLVSGGVSYEQYF	TGTGCCAGCAGCTTAGTTAGCGGGGGGGTGTCCTACGAGCAGTACTTC
TRBV4-3	.	TRBJ2-3	.	14	CASSQGARGDTQYF	TGCGCCAGCAGCCAAGGCGCCAGGGGAGATACGCAGTATTTT
TRBV5-1	.	TRBJ1-2	.	15	CASSLALIGADGYTF	TGCGCCAGCAGCTTGGCCCTGATTGGAGCTGATGGCTACACCTTC
TRBV29-1	once	TRBJ2-5	.	12	CSVEQNQETQYF	TGCAGCGTTGAACAAAATCAAGAGACCCAGTACTTC
TRBV27	few	TRBJ1-5	.	13	CASSRSERQPQHF	TGTGCCAGCAGTAGGTCGGAGAGACAGCCCCAGCATTTT
TRBV9	few	TRBJ2-3	TRBD2	14	CASSEWASGGKEYF	TGTGCCAGCAGCGAATGGGCTAGCGGGGGGAAGGAGTATTTT
TRBV7-3	.	TRBJ1-1	.	13	CASSSGPNTEAFF	TGTGCCAGCAGCTCAGGTCCGAACACTGAAGCTTTCTTT
TRBV4-2	.	TRBJ2-5	TRBD2	16	CASSQTTSGREETQYF	TGTGCCAGCAGCCAAACGACTAGCGGGAGAGAAGAGACCCAGTACTTC
TRBV7-2	.	TRBJ2-1	TRBD2	15	CASSLRLAGAGEQFF	TGTGCCAGCAGCTTACGGCTAGCGGGGGCGGGAGAGCAGTTCTTC
TRBV6-6	.	TRBJ1-6	.	15	CASSYGGRPNSPLHF	TGTGCCAGCAGTTACGGAGGACGGCCTAATTCACCCCTCCACTTT
TRBV5-4	.	TRBJ2-7	TRBD1	13	CASSSDRGYEQYF	TGTGCCAGCAGCTCGGACAGGGGTTACGAGCAGTACTTC
TRBV28	.	TRBJ2-5	TRBD1	12	CASRGGKETQYF	TGTGCCAGCAGAGGGGGCAAAGAGACCCAGTACTTC
TRBV29-1	.	TRBJ2-5	TRBD1	12	CSVGTAKETQYF	TGCAGCGTCGGGACAGCTAAAGAGACCCAGTACTTC